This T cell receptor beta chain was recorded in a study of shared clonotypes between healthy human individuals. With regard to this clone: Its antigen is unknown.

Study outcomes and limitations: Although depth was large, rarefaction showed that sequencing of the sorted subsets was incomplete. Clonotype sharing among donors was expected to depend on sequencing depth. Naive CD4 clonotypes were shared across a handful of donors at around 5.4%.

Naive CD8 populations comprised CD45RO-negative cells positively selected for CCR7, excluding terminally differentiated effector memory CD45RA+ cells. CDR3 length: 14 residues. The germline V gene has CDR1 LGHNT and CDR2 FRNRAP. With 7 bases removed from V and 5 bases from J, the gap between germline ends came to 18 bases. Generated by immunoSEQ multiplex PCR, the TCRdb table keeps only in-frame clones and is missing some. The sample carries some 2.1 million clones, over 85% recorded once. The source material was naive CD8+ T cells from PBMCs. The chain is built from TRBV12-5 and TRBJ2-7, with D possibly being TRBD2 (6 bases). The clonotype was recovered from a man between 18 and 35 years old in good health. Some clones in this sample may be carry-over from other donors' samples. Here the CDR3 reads CASAPAGGPHEQYF. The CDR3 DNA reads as TGTGCTAGTGCCCCCGCCGGAGGGCCCCACGAGCAGTACTTC.